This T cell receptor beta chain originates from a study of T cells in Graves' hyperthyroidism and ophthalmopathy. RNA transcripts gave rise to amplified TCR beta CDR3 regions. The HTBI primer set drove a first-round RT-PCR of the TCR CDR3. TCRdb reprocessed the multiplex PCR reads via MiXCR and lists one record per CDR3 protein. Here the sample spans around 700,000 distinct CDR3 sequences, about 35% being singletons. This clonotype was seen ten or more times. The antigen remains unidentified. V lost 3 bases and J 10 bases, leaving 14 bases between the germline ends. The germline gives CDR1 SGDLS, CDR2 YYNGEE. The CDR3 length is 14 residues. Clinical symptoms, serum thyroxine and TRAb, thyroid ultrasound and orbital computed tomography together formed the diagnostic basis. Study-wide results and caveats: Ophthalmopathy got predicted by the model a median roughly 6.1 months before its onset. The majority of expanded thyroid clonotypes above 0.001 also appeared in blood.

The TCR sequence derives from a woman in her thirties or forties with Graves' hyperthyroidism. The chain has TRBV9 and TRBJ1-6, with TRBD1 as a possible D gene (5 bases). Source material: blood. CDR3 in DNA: TGTGCCAGCAGCGCAGGGACTGCCGAGTCACCCCTCCACTTT. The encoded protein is CASSAGTAESPLHF. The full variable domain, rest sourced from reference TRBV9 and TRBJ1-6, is DSGVTQTPKHLITATGQRVTLRCSPRSGDLSVYWYQQSLDQGLQFLIQYYNGEERAKGNILERFSAQQFPDLHSELNLSSLELGDSALYFCASSAGTAESPLHFGNGTRLTVT.